Each of the 12 T cell receptor beta chains below was sequenced from the same sample in a study of shared clonotypes between healthy human individuals. The repertoire was sequenced with immunoSEQ multiplex PCR; TCRdb's copy has only in-frame clones and lacks some. Of roughly 510,000 clones detected, roughly 79% appear once; the ten largest clones hold around 13%. The sequencing sample was made of PBMCs. The receptors shown here come from a woman aged 40 to 50 in good health. Some clones in this sample may be carry-over from other donors' samples.

This chain links TRBV11-3 with TRBJ2-1; D is unresolved. Germline V gene lookup returns CDR1 SGHNT and CDR2 YENEEA. The length of the CDR3 is 16 residues. Trimming left V 0 bases short and J 1 base short, with 10 bases between. The CDR3 protein is CASSLDGDASYNEQFF. The CDR3 DNA is TGTGCCAGCAGCTTAGACGGTGATGCGTCCTACAATGAGCAGTTCTTC. The full variable domain, completed using reference TRBV11-3 and TRBJ2-1, is EAGVVQSPRYKIIEKKQPVAFWCNPISGHNTLYWYLQNLGQGPELLIRYENEEAVDDSQLPKDRFSAERLKGVDSTLKIQPAELGDSAVYLCASSLDGDASYNEQFFGPGTRLTVL.

V is TRBV11-2 and J is TRBJ2-2; D call uncertain. V lost 4 bases to trimming and J lost 1 base, with 7 bases between them. The CDR3 contains 14 residues. Per the germline V gene, CDR1 is SGHAT and CDR2 is FQNNGV. In DNA, the CDR3 is TGTGCCAGCAGCTACCAGAAGAACACCGGGGAGCTGTTTTTT. Encoded protein: CASSYQKNTGELFF.

The V call is TRBV10-3, the J call TRBJ2-5; the D is unclear. The germline V gene encodes CDR1 ENHRY and CDR2 SYGVKD. V dropped 2 bases and J dropped 1 base, with 5 bases sitting between them. The CDR3 spans 13 residues. CDR3 nucleotides: TGTGCCATCAGTGAGGACTTCCAAGAGACCCAGTACTTC. It codes for CAISEDFQETQYF.

V and J are TRBV7-9 and TRBJ2-7; D ambiguous. V lost 1 base and J lost 3, with 7 bases in between. Germline values: CDR1 SEHNR, CDR2 FQNEAQ (reference sequence). The CDR3 contains 13 residues. The CDR3 sequence is CASSLGVGYEQYF. The CDR3 region has the DNA TGTGCCAGCAGCTTAGGGGTGGGCTACGAGCAGTACTTC.

The count of this clone is one. The V gene is TRBV9, the J gene TRBJ2-5; TRBD2 agrees at 12 bases. The junction had 9 bases not matched to a gene; V was cut back by 4 bases and J by 5 bases. The germline gives CDR1 SGDLS, CDR2 YYNGEE. There are 16 residues in the CDR3. This CDR3 reads CASSSRTSGEWETQYF. As DNA, the CDR3 is TGTGCCAGCAGCTCACGGACTAGCGGGGAGTGGGAGACCCAGTACTTC.

The V call is TRBV30, the J call TRBJ2-2; 14 bases are shared with TRBD2. The CDR3 length is 16 residues. The germline V gene encodes CDR1 GTSNPN and CDR2 SVGIG (reference sequence). V lost 3 bases, J lost 8 bases, and 8 bases stayed unmatched. CDR3 bases: TGTGCCTGGAGCTTGGGACTAGCGGGAGTGGTAGGGGAGCTGTTTTTT. Residues: CAWSLGLAGVVGELFF.

V usage is TRBV25-1 and J usage is TRBJ2-1; D may be TRBD2 (6 bases). The CDR3 sequence is 16 residues long. CDR1 is MGHDK, CDR2 SYGVNS, per germline. The V gene lost 1 base and the J gene lost 0 bases, with 10 bases spanning the gap. In DNA, the CDR3 is TGTGCCAGCAGTGAATCTGCGGGAAGCTCCTACAATGAGCAGTTCTTC. As protein: CASSESAGSSYNEQFF.

The V call is TRBV19, the J call TRBJ1-2, with 10 bases aligning to TRBD1. Germline V gives CDR1 LNHDA, CDR2 SQIVND (reference sequence). The CDR3 spans 15 residues. With 6 bases clipped from V and 4 bases from J, the junction kept 8 bases outside the gene matches. CDR3 coding DNA: TGTGCCAGTAGGAAGACAGGGGGCGAGGGCTATGGCTACACCTTC. Its protein product is CASRKTGGEGYGYTF. The whole variable domain, filled in from reference TRBV19 and TRBJ1-2, reads DGGITQSPKYLFRKEGQNVTLSCEQNLNHDAMYWYRQDPGQGLRLIYYSQIVNDFQKGDIAEGYSVSREKKESFPLTVTSAQKNPTAFYLCASRKTGGEGYGYTFGSGTRLTVV.

As regards this clone: A read error is possible here, since a much larger clone lies one base away. The rearrangement links TRBV5-4 to TRBJ2-3, with no clear D. The CDR3 has 12 amino acids. Trimming removed 2 bases from V and 2 bases from J, with 3 bases in between. Looked up from germline, CDR1 is SGHNT and CDR2 is YYREEE (reference sequence). CDR3 nucleotides: TGTGCCAGCAGCTTCGACACAGATACGCAGTATTTT. It translates to CASSFDTDTQYF.

This rearrangement joins TRBV7-9 to TRBJ2-7, with no clear D. This CDR3 spans 13 amino acids. Per germline, CDR1 SEHNR and CDR2 FQNEAQ (reference sequence). The ends were cut back, 3 bases at V and 6 bases at J, with 12 bases in the middle. DNA of the CDR3: TGTGCCAGCAGCTTTTCTGGAGATAGCGAGCAGTACTTC. Its protein is CASSFSGDSEQYF. Full variable domain (outside the CDR3, taken from reference TRBV7-9 and TRBJ2-7): DTGVSQNPRHKITKRGQNVTFRCDPISEHNRLYWYRQTLGQGPEFLTYFQNEAQLEKSRLLSDRFSAERPKGSFSTLEIQRTEQGDSAMYLCASSFSGDSEQYFGPGTRLTVT.

This clone appeared many times. This sample also contains other DNA sequences that code for the same CDR3. This chain links TRBV5-1 with TRBJ1-1; the D is unclear. Trimming left V 0 bases short and J 3 bases short, with 6 bases between. The CDR3 loop spans 13 amino acids. Germline-derived CDR1 and CDR2 are SGHRS and YFSETQ. The CDR3 nucleotides are TGCGCCAGCAGCTTGGCAGGTTACACTGAAGCTTTCTTT. This translates into CASSLAGYTEAFF. Combining the CDR3 with reference TRBV5-1 and TRBJ1-1 gives the whole variable domain KAGVTQTPRYLIKTRGQQVTLSCSPISGHRSVSWYQQTPGQGLQFLFEYFSETQRNKGNFPGRFSGRQFSNSRSEMNVSTLELGDSALYLCASSLAGYTEAFFGQGTRLTVV.

This rearrangement joins TRBV29-1 to TRBJ1-2; maybe TRBD1 (5 bases). V lost 0 bases, J lost 7 bases, and 15 bases lay in between. CDR1 and CDR2 (germline): SQVTM, ANQGSEA. This CDR3 is 14 amino acids long. CDR3 nucleotides: TGCAGCGTTGAAGAGGGACGGGGTTCCACTGGCTACACCTTC. The encoded protein is CSVEEGRGSTGYTF.